What follows describes a single T cell receptor (beta chain). The record originates from a study of neoadjuvant anti-PD-1 for oral cavity cancer. About the research overall: Around day 43, patients without progression received a fourth nivolumab dose before surgery.

Trimming cost V 0 bases and J 2 bases, with 15 bases left between them. Germline CDR1 SGHRS, CDR2 YFSETQ. This CDR3 is built from 16 residues. TCRdb's table, derived via immunoSEQ multiplex PCR, lists solely in-frame clones and lacks some. Of fewer than 70,000 clones listed, 79% are singletons. Patients had HPV-negative, locally advanced oral cavity squamous cell carcinoma. The sequences come from PBMCs, collected before nivolumab (anti-PD-1) treatment. The TCR originated in a person between 40 and 85 years old with oral cavity squamous cell carcinoma. V and J are TRBV5-1 and TRBJ2-7; D remains ambiguous. CDR3 nucleotide sequence: TGCGCCAGCAGCTTGGACCTCGCCTCCGCAGCCTACGAGCAGTACTTC. This translates into CASSLDLASAAYEQYF.